This T cell receptor (beta chain) was documented in a study of CD8+CD57+ T cells in acquired aplastic anemia. The patients chosen for sequencing had shown expansion of CD8+CD57+ cells (detected by flow cytometry). Among the patients, none had received any therapy at the time of blood sampling. The table lists this clonotype with a few counts. A read error may be the cause here, since a much bigger clone is one base away. TCR beta VDJ and CDR3 profiles were obtained from a genomic DNA template. One entry per CDR3 protein, called by TCRdb with MiXCR from the reads. The sample includes roughly 240,000 distinct CDR3 sequences, around 45% of them seen just once. Source material: sorted CD4+, CD8+, or CD8+CD57+ T cells (not recorded which) from PBMCs. This clonotype was sampled from a human donor with aplastic anemia.

This chain's CDR3 is CASSWDSPLHF. As DNA, the CDR3 is TGTGCCAGCAGCTGGGATTCACCCCTCCACTTT. The J gene is TRBJ1-6, the V gene TRBV2; D gene unclear. The V gene lost 6 bases and the J gene lost 8 bases, with 5 bases spanning the gap. This CDR3 is 11 amino acids long. Per the germline V gene, CDR1 is SNHLY and CDR2 is FYNNEI.